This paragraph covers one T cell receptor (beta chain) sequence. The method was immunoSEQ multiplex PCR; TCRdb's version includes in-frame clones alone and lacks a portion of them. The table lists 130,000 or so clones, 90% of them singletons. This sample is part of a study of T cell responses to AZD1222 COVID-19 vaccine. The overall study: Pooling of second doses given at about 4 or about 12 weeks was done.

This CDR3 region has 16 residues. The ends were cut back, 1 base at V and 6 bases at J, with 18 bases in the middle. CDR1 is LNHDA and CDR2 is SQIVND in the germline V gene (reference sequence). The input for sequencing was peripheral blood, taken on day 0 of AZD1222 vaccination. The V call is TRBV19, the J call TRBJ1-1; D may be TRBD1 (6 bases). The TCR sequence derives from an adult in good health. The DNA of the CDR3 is TGTGCCAGTAGTATAGGGGGGCCTCAGGGAGCCGCTGAAGCTTTCTTT. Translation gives CASSIGGPQGAAEAFF.